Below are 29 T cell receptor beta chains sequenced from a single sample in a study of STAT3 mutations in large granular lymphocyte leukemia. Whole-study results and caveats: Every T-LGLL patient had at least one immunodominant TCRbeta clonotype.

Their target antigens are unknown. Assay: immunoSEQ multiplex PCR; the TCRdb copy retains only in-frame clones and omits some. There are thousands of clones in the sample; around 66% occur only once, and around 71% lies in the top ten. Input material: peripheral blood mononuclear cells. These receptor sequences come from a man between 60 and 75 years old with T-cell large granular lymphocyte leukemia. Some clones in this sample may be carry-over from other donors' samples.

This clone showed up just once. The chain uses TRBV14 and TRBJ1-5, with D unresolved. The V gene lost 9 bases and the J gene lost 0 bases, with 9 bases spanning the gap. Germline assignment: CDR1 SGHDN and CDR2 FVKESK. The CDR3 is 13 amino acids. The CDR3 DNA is TGTGCCAGTTCGGGGAATAGCAATCAGCCCCAGCATTTT. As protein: CASSGNSNQPQHF. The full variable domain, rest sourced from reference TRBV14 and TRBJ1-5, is EAGVTQFPSHSVIEKGQTVTLRCDPISGHDNLYWYRRVMGKEIKFLLHFVKESKQDESGMPNNRFLAERTGGTYSTLKVQPAELEDSGVYFCASSGNSNQPQHFGDGTRLSIL.

CDR3 amino acids: CASSSSGGFGTF. The CDR3 nucleotides read TGCGCCAGCAGCTCGTCGGGGGGCTTTGGTACCTTC. V is TRBV5-1 and J is TRBJ1-2; D perhaps matches TRBD1 (6 bases). The CDR3 is made up of 12 amino acids. Germline values: CDR1 SGHRS, CDR2 YFSETQ. The germline V and J ends were trimmed by 3 bases and 14 bases, with 17 bases remaining between them.

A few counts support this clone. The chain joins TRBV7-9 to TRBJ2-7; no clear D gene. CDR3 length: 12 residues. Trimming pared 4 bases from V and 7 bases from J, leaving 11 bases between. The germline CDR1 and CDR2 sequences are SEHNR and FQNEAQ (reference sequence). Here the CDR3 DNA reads TGTGCCAGCAGCTCGACGGATTGGGAGCAGTACTTC. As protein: CASSSTDWEQYF.

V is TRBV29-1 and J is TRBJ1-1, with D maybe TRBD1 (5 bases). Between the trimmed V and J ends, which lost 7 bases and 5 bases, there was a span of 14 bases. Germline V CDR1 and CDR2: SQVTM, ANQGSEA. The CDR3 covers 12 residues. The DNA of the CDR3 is TGCAGCGCCTCCCGGGGGTGGACTGAAGCTTTCTTT. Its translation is CSASRGWTEAFF.

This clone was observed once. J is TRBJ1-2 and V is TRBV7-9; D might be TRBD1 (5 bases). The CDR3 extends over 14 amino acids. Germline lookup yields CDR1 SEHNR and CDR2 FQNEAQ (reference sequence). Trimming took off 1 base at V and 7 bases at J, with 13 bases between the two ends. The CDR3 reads CASSLGAGGGGYTF. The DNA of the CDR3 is TGTGCCAGCAGCTTAGGTGCCGGGGGGGGTGGCTACACCTTC.

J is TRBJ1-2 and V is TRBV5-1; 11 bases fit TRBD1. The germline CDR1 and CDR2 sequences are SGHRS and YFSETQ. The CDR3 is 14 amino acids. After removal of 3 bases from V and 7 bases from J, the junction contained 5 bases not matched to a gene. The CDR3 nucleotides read TGCGCCAGCAGCTCGGACAGGGGGCAGGGTGGCTACACCTTC. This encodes CASSSDRGQGGYTF.

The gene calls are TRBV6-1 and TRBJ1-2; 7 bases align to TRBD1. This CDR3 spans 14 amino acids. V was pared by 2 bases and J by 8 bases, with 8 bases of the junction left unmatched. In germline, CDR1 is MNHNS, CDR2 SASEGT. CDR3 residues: CASSESQGVQGYTF. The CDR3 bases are TGTGCCAGCAGTGAATCCCAGGGGGTACAAGGCTACACCTTC.

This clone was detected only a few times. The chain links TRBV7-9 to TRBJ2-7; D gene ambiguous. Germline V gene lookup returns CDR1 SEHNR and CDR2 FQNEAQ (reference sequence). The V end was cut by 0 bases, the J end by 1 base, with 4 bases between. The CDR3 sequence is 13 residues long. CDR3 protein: CASSLAGSYEQYV. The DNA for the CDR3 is TGTGCCAGCAGCTTAGCAGGATCCTACGAGCAGTACGTC.

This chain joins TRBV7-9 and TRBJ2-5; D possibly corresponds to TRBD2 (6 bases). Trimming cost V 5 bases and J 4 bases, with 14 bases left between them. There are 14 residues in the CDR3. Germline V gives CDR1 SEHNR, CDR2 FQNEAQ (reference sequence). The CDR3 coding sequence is TGTGCCAGCAGCGTACAACACGGGAGAGAGACCCAGTACTTC. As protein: CASSVQHGRETQYF.

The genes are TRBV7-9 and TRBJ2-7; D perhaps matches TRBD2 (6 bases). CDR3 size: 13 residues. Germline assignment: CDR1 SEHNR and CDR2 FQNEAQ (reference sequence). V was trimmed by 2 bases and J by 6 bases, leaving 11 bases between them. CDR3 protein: CASSLSTSSEQYV. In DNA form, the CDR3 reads TGTGCCAGCAGCTTATCTACTAGCTCCGAGCAGTACGTC.

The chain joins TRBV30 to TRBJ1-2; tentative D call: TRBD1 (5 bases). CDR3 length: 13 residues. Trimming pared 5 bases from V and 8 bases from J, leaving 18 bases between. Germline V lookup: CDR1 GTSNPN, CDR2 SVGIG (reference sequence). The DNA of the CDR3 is TGTGCCTGGGCGCGAGGGGACTATGTAGGCTACACCTTC. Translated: CAWARGDYVGYTF.

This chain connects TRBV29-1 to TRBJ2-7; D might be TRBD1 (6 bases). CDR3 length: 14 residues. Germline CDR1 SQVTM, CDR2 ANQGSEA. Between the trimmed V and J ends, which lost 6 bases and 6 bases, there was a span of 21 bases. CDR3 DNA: TGCAGCGTCCAAAACAGGGACCACGGGTTCGAGCAGTACTTC. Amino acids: CSVQNRDHGFEQYF.

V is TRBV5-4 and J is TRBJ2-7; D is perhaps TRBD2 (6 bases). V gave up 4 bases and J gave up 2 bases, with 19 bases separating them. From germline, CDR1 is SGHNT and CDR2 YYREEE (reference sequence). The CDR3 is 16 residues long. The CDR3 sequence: CASSTTRSASTYEQYF. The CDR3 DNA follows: TGTGCCAGCAGCACGACTAGGTCGGCGTCTACCTACGAGCAGTACTTC.

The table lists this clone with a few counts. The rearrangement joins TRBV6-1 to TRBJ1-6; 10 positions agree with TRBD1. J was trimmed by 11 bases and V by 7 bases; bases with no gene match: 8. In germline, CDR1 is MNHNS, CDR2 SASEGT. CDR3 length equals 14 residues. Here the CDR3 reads CASKVGQGVTPLHF. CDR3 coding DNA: TGTGCCAGCAAGGTTGGACAGGGGGTCACACCCCTCCACTTT.

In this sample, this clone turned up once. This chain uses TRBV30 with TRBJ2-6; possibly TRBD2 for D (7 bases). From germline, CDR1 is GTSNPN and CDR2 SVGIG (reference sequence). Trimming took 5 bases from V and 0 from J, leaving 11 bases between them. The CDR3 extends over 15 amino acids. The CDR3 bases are TGTGCCTGGTGGGGGGGCAACTCTGGGGCCAACGTCCTGACTTTC. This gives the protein CAWWGGNSGANVLTF.

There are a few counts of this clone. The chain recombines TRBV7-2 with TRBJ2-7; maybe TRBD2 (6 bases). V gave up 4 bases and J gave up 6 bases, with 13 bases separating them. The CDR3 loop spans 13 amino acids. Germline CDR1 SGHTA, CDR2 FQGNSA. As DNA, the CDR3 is TGTGCCAGCAGCTCCTGGGGTAGCGGCGAGCAGTACTTC. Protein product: CASSSWGSGEQYF.

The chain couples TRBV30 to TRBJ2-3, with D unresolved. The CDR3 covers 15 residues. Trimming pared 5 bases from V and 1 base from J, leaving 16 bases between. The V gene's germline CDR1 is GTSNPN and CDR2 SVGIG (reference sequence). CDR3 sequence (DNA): TGTGCCTGGTTGCCGTTGGATCGGGGCACAGATACGCAGTATTTT. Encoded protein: CAWLPLDRGTDTQYF.

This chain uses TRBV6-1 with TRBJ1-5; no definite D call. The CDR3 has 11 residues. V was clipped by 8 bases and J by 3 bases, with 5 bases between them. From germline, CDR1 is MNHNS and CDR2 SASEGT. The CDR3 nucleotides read TGTGCCAGCGGCAACAATCAGCCCCAGCATTTT. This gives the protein CASGNNQPQHF.

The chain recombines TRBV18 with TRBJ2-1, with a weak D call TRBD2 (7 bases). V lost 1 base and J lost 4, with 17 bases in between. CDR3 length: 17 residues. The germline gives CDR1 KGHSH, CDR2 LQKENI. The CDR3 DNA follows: TGTGCCAGCTCACCACTCGGTGCAGGGGAGGGGTACAATGAGCAGTTCTTC. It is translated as CASSPLGAGEGYNEQFF.

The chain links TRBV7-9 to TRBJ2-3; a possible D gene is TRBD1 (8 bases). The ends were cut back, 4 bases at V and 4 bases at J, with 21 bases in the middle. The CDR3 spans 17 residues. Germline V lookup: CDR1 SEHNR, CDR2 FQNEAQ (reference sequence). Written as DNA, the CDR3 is TGTGCCAGCAGCTCCACAGGGGGGGGCTATGGGGCAGATACGCAGTATTTT. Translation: CASSSTGGGYGADTQYF.

The CDR3 loop reads CASRGLTDTQYF. The CDR3 coding sequence is TGTGCCAGCAGAGGACTTACAGATACGCAGTATTTT. The chain combines TRBV25-1 with TRBJ2-3; TRBD2 is a possible D gene (5 bases). V lost 6 bases to trimming and J lost 3 bases, with 7 bases between them. CDR1 is MGHDK, CDR2 SYGVNS, per germline. The CDR3 length is 12 residues.

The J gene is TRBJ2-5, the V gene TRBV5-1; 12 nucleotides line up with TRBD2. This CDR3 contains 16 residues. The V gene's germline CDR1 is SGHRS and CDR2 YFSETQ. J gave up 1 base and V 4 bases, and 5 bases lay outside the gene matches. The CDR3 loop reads CASSLTSGGPQETQYF. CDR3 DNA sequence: TGCGCCAGCAGCCTTACTAGCGGGGGGCCCCAAGAGACCCAGTACTTC.

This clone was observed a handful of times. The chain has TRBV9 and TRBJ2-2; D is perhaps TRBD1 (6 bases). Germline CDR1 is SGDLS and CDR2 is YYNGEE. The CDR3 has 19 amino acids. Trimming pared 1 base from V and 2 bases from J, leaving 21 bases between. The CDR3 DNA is TGTGCCAGCAGCGTATTCGTCAGGGGCCACCTCCTTAACACCGGGGAGCTGTTTTTT. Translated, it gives CASSVFVRGHLLNTGELFF.

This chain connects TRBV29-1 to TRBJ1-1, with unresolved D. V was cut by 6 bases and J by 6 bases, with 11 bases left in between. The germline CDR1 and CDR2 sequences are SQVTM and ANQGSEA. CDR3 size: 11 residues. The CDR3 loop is CSVNWGSEAFF. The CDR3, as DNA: TGCAGCGTGAACTGGGGATCTGAAGCTTTCTTT.

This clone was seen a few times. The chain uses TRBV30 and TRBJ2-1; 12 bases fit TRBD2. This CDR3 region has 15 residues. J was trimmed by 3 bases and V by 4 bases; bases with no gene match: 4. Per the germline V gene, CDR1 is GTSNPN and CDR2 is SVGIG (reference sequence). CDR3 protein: CAWTSGRAGYNEQFF. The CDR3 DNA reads TGTGCCTGGACTAGCGGGAGGGCTGGCTACAATGAGCAGTTCTTC.

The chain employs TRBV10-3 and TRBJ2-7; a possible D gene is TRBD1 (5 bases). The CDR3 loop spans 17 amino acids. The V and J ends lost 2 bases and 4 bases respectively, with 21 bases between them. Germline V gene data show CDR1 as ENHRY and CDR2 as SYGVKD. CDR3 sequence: CAISETPVGDWSYEQYF. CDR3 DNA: TGTGCCATCAGTGAGACTCCCGTAGGGGATTGGTCTTACGAGCAGTACTTC.

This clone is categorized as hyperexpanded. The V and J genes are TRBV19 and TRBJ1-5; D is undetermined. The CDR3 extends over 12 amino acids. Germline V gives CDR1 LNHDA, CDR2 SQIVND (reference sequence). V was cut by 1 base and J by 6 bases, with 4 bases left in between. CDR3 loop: CASSIGIQPQHF. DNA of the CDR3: TGTGCCAGTAGTATAGGGATTCAGCCCCAGCATTTT.

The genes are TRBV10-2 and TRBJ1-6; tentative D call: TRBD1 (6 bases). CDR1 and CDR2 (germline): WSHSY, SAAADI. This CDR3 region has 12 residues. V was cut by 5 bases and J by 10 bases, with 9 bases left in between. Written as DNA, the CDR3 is TGCGCCAGCAGTAGACAGGACTCACCCCTCCACTTT. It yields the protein CASSRQDSPLHF.

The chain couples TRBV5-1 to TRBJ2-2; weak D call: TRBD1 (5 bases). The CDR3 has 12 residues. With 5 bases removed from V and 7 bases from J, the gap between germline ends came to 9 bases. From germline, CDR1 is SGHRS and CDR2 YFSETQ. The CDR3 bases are TGCGCCAGCAGTCACGACAGCGGGGAGCTGTTTTTT. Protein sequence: CASSHDSGELFF.